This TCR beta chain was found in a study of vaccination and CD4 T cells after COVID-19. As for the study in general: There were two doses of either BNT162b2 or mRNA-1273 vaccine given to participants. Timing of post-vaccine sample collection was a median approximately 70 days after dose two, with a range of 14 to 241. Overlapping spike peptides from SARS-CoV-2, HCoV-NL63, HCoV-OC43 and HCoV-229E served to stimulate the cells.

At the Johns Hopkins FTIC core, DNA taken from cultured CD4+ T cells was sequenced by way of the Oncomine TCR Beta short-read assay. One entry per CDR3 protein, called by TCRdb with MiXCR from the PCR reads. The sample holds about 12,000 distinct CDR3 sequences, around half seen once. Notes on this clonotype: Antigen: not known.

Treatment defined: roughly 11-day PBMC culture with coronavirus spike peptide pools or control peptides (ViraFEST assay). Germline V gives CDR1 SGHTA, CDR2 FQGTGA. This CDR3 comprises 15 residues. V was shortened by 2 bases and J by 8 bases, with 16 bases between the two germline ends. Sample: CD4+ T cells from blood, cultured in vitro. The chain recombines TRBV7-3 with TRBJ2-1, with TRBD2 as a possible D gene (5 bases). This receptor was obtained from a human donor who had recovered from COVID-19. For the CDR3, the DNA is TGTGCCAGCAGCTTACGCGGCCCTTCGGGGTATGAGCAGTTCTTC. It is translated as CASSLRGPSGYEQFF. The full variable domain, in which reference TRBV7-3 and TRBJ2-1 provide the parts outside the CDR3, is GAGVSQTPSNKVTEKGKYVELRCDPISGHTALYWYRQSLGQGPEFLIYFQGTGAADDSGLPNDRFFAVRPEGSVSTLKIQRTERGDSAVYLCASSLRGPSGYEQFFGPGTRLTVL.